This TCR beta chain was profiled in a study of low-dose radiotherapy and immunotherapy resistance in tumors. Study overall: The regimen for patients comprised intravenous nivolumab 240 mg every two weeks plus intravenous ipilimumab 1 mg/kg every six weeks.

Time point given: before trial treatment. Eligible patients had advanced solid tumors lacking tumor-infiltrating lymphocytes. TRAV and TRBV primers primed cDNA for both TCRalpha and TCRbeta. The authors ran around 18 PCR cycles to amplify TCRs with a constant-region primer and V-primer adapter. From the reads, TCRdb called clonotypes with MiXCR, one entry per CDR3 protein. The sample lists approximately 89,000 distinct CDR3 sequences; under 20% were seen once. The table lists this clonotype with many counts. CDR3 length: 14 residues. V lost 6 bases, J lost 1 base, and 5 bases stayed unmatched. Germline-derived CDR1 and CDR2 are SQVTM and ANQGSEA.

This chain joins TRBV29-1 and TRBJ2-2; 7 bases align to TRBD1. Sequences were derived from PBMCs, sampled before treatment. This clonotype originated in a male donor with prostate cancer. The CDR3, as DNA: TGCAGCGTCAGGACAGGACAGAACACCGGGGAGCTGTTTTTT. Translated: CSVRTGQNTGELFF.